This T cell receptor beta chain was identified in a study of T cell responses to AZD1222 COVID-19 vaccine. Study results and limitations: Nearly half of unique spike-specific TCRs reportedly avoided B.1.351 and B.1.1.7 mutated regions. There were mostly white British donors and more females than males, and clonal diversity was possibly underestimated.

Notes on this clone: The target antigen is unknown.

Trimming pared 3 bases from V and 7 bases from J, leaving 15 bases between. The CDR3 spans 14 residues. Germline CDR1 and CDR2: LNHDA and SQIVND (reference sequence). This table comes from immunoSEQ multiplex PCR, and its TCRdb copy is limited to in-frame clones, with some not included. The table has more than 85,000 clones, about 88% seen once. This sample comprised peripheral blood, obtained on day 0 of AZD1222 vaccination. The chain carries TRBV19 and TRBJ1-2; possible D gene TRBD1, 5 bases. The origin of this receptor is an adult in good health. CDR3 bases: TGTGCCAGTAGTATTTTTGACAGTCCGGGTGGCTACACCTTC. Encoded protein: CASSIFDSPGGYTF. The variable domain in full, completed from reference TRBV19 and TRBJ1-2, reads DGGITQSPKYLFRKEGQNVTLSCEQNLNHDAMYWYRQDPGQGLRLIYYSQIVNDFQKGDIAEGYSVSREKKESFPLTVTSAQKNPTAFYLCASSIFDSPGGYTFGSGTRLTVV.